A single sample is the source of the 6 T cell receptor beta chains below, sequenced in a study of shared clonotypes between healthy human individuals. It was CD45RO-negative cells, positively selected for CCR7, that made up naive CD8 cells, with terminally differentiated effector memory CD45RA+ cells excluded. Here immunoSEQ multiplex PCR was the method, and the copy in TCRdb shows in-frame clones only, minus some. Seen here are millions of clones, about 95% observed once, and the top ten hold 0.9% to 1.3%. The source material was naive CD8+ T cells sorted from blood. These receptors were obtained from a man aged 18 to 30 in good health.

The count of this clone is one. At the DNA level, this CDR3 is encoded by other sequences in the same sample as well. The chain carries TRBV30 and TRBJ1-3; D uncertain. V lost 1 base and J 4 bases, leaving 5 bases between the germline ends. The germline V gene encodes CDR1 GTSNPN and CDR2 SVGIG (reference sequence). This CDR3 has 12 residues. This CDR3 reads CAWSETGNTIYF. CDR3 bases: TGTGCCTGGAGTGAAACAGGAAACACCATATATTTT.

The chain joins TRBV4-1 to TRBJ1-1; weak D call: TRBD1 (5 bases). The germline V and J ends were trimmed by 2 bases and 0 bases, with 10 bases remaining between them. Germline values: CDR1 MGHRA, CDR2 YSYEKL. CDR3 length equals 15 residues. The DNA of the CDR3 is TGCGCCAGCAGCCAACAGGGCGCAATGAACACTGAAGCTTTCTTT. The encoded protein is CASSQQGAMNTEAFF.

The chain employs TRBV15 and TRBJ2-7, with D possibly TRBD2 on 6 matching bases. Germline V gene data show CDR1 as LNHNV and CDR2 as YYDKDF (reference sequence). The CDR3 consists of 13 residues. Trimming took off 5 bases at V and 0 bases at J, with 8 bases between the two ends. The CDR3: CATSLGSSYEQYF. The CDR3 DNA is TGTGCCACCAGCCTCGGGAGCTCCTACGAGCAGTACTTC.

The rearrangement uses TRBV5-5 and TRBJ2-7, with 8 positions matching TRBD1. The CDR3 sequence is 15 residues long. J gave up 2 bases and V 0 bases, and 4 bases lay outside the gene matches. In germline, CDR1 is SGHKS, CDR2 YYEKEE (reference sequence). CDR3 sequence (DNA): TGTGCCAGCAGCTTGGCCGGACAGGGAACCTACGAGCAGTACTTC. Its translation: CASSLAGQGTYEQYF. The full variable domain, completed using reference TRBV5-5 and TRBJ2-7, is DAGVTQSPTHLIKTRGQQVTLRCSPISGHKSVSWYQQVLGQGPQFIFQYYEKEERGRGNFPDRFSARQFPNYSSELNVNALLLGDSALYLCASSLAGQGTYEQYFGPGTRLTVT.

The chain recombines TRBV10-1 with TRBJ2-7; 9 nucleotides agree with TRBD1. CDR1 and CDR2 from the germline V gene are WNHNN and SYGVQD (reference sequence). The junction had 4 bases not matched to a gene; V was cut back by 5 bases and J by 2 bases. This CDR3 has 14 residues. CDR3 coding DNA: TGCGCCAGCAGTCCGGGACAGGGCACCTACGAGCAGTACTTC. Translating gives CASSPGQGTYEQYF.

This chain links TRBV19 with TRBJ1-2, with TRBD1 as a possible D gene (6 bases). The germline V and J ends were trimmed by 3 bases and 4 bases, with 24 bases remaining between them. The germline CDR1 and CDR2 sequences are LNHDA and SQIVND (reference sequence). The CDR3 covers 18 residues. CDR3 in amino acids: CASSIDLVAGERVYGYTF. In DNA form, the CDR3 reads TGTGCCAGTAGTATCGATCTAGTGGCAGGGGAAAGGGTCTATGGCTACACCTTC.